Below, 18 T cell receptor beta chains from the same sample are listed, as sequenced in a study of T cell responses to AZD1222 COVID-19 vaccine. The method was immunoSEQ multiplex PCR; TCRdb's version includes in-frame clones alone and lacks a portion of them. The repertoire holds over 50,000 clones, with approximately 85% as singletons. Sequenced material: peripheral blood, taken 28 days after the second AZD1222 dose. These TCRs come from an adult who received the AZD1222 COVID-19 vaccine.

The V and J genes are TRBV7-3 and TRBJ1-6, with 7 positions matching TRBD1. V lost 2 bases, J lost 8 bases, and 12 bases stayed unmatched. CDR1 is SGHTA and CDR2 is FQGTGA in the germline V gene. This CDR3 comprises 17 residues. This chain's CDR3 is CASSLRAGGRGDSPLHF. As DNA, the CDR3 is TGTGCCAGCAGCTTACGGGCCGGGGGCAGGGGGGATTCACCCCTCCACTTT.

This sequence joins TRBV28 and TRBJ1-3, with no clear D. The CDR3 loop spans 13 amino acids. V lost 7 bases to trimming and J lost 0 bases, with 7 bases between them. Germline V CDR1 and CDR2: MDHEN, SYDVKM. The CDR3 sequence: CASISSSGNTIYF. The CDR3, as DNA: TGTGCCAGCATCAGTAGCTCTGGAAACACCATATATTTT.

The genes are TRBV27 and TRBJ2-7, with unresolved D. There are 17 residues in the CDR3. Germline CDR1 is MNHEY and CDR2 is SMNVEV (reference sequence). V dropped 0 bases and J dropped 7 bases, with 22 bases sitting between them. The CDR3 sequence is CASSLSHDRVARKEQYF. CDR3 bases: TGTGCCAGCAGTTTATCTCACGATCGGGTCGCGCGTAAGGAGCAGTACTTC.

The chain joins TRBV28 to TRBJ1-4; D gene unclear. The CDR3 extends over 13 amino acids. V shed 4 bases and J shed 6 bases, with 9 bases lying between them. Germline V gene sequence: CDR1 MDHEN, CDR2 SYDVKM. CDR3 DNA: TGTGCCAGCAGTTCCGGGCAATATGAAAAACTGTTTTTT. Amino acid sequence: CASSSGQYEKLFF.

The chain carries TRBV5-1 and TRBJ2-5, with D perhaps TRBD2 (5 bases). CDR1 and CDR2 from the germline V gene are SGHRS and YFSETQ. V dropped 1 base and J dropped 2 bases, with 12 bases sitting between them. The CDR3 is 15 residues long. CDR3 in amino acids: CASSLNGITQETQYF. In DNA, the CDR3 is TGCGCCAGCAGCTTGAACGGGATTACACAAGAGACCCAGTACTTC.

V and J are TRBV7-9 and TRBJ1-2, with 7 nucleotides matching TRBD1. This CDR3 contains 14 residues. Trimming took 7 bases from V and 8 from J; bases not matched to a gene: 13. Germline CDR1 reads SEHNR; CDR2 reads FQNEAQ (reference sequence). The chain's CDR3 is CASIQGGDGSGYTF. The CDR3 DNA reads as TGTGCCAGCATCCAGGGGGGGGACGGGAGCGGCTACACCTTC. Together with reference TRBV7-9 and TRBJ1-2, the CDR3 gives the full variable domain: DTGVSQNPRHKITKRGQNVTFRCDPISEHNRLYWYRQTLGQGPEFLTYFQNEAQLEKSRLLSDRFSAERPKGSFSTLEIQRTEQGDSAMYLCASIQGGDGSGYTFGSGTRLTVV.

V gene TRBV28 combines with J gene TRBJ1-6; 11 nucleotides agree with TRBD1. The CDR3 has 16 residues. After removal of 2 bases from V and 10 bases from J, the junction contained 7 bases not matched to a gene. CDR1 is MDHEN and CDR2 is SYDVKM in the germline V gene. DNA for the CDR3: TGTGCCAGCAGTTTAACCGGGACAGGGGGTAACTCACCCCTCCACTTT. It translates to CASSLTGTGGNSPLHF.

CDR3 nucleotide sequence: TGTGCCACCAGCCAGGGACAGATCACTGAAGCTTTCTTT. Translated, it gives CATSQGQITEAFF. This chain links TRBV15 with TRBJ1-1; TRBD1 aligns across 7 bases. Germline V gives CDR1 LNHNV, CDR2 YYDKDF (reference sequence). The trim removed 5 bases at V and 4 bases at J, leaving 4 bases unmatched. This CDR3 is built from 13 residues.

The chain uses TRBV28 and TRBJ1-2; no reliable D call. CDR1 MDHEN and CDR2 SYDVKM come from the germline V gene. Trimming pared 5 bases from V and 6 bases from J, leaving 10 bases between. The CDR3 has 12 amino acids. CDR3 coding DNA: TGTGCCAGCAGTCTTAGGGTTAATGGCTACACCTTC. Its protein product is CASSLRVNGYTF.

In its sample, this clone was seen once. This chain connects TRBV27 to TRBJ2-1; 8 nucleotides agree with TRBD2. The CDR3 contains 14 residues. Per the germline V gene, CDR1 is MNHEY and CDR2 is SMNVEV (reference sequence). The trim removed 3 bases at V and 6 bases at J, leaving 4 bases unmatched. CDR3 amino acids: CASSFSGGSNEQFF. CDR3 coding DNA: TGTGCCAGCAGTTTTTCGGGGGGGAGCAATGAGCAGTTCTTC.

Turning to this clone: Other DNA sequences in the sample encode the same CDR3. This chain joins TRBV7-3 and TRBJ2-3, with a tentative D call TRBD1 (5 bases). Germline V gives CDR1 SGHTA, CDR2 FQGTGA. CDR3 size: 15 residues. The V end was cut by 2 bases, the J end by 1 base, with 10 bases between. The CDR3 reads CASSLGASGTDTQYF. CDR3 in DNA: TGTGCCAGCAGCTTAGGGGCCTCGGGCACAGATACGCAGTATTTT.

J is TRBJ2-7 and V is TRBV29-1, with no clear D. This CDR3 region has 12 residues. Germline V gene data show CDR1 as SQVTM and CDR2 as ANQGSEA. The V and J ends lost 4 bases and 3 bases respectively, with 10 bases between them. DNA of the CDR3: TGCAGCGTTGTGGGTCAGAGCTACGAGCAGTACTTC. Translating it yields CSVVGQSYEQYF.

This rearrangement joins TRBV5-4 to TRBJ2-5; D remains ambiguous. V dropped 0 bases and J dropped 4 bases, with 7 bases sitting between them. Germline V gives CDR1 SGHNT, CDR2 YYREEE (reference sequence). The length of the CDR3 is 13 residues. Written as DNA, the CDR3 is TGTGCCAGCAGCTTGGGAAGGGCAGAGACCCAGTACTTC. It yields the protein CASSLGRAETQYF.

This clone appeared a few times. The chain carries TRBV6-5 and TRBJ2-2, with 7 bases fitting TRBD1. Germline trimming cut 7 bases from V and 0 bases from J; bases unmatched to any gene: 2. The germline CDR1 and CDR2 sequences are MNHEY and SVGAGI. This CDR3 comprises 14 residues. CDR3 sequence reads: CASKGQANTGELFF. The CDR3 nucleotides read TGTGCCAGCAAAGGACAGGCGAACACCGGGGAGCTGTTTTTT.

The rearrangement joins TRBV6-1 to TRBJ1-6; D remains ambiguous. Trimming left V 2 bases short and J 9 bases short, with 14 bases between. CDR3 length equals 15 residues. Germline CDR1 MNHNS, CDR2 SASEGT. For the CDR3, the DNA is TGTGCCAGCAGTGAAAGTCTGGACGGAAGTTCACCCCTCCACTTT. Amino acids: CASSESLDGSSPLHF.

This chain joins TRBV28 and TRBJ1-1; D might be TRBD1 (5 bases). V was shortened by 7 bases and J by 3 bases, with 15 bases between the two germline ends. The germline V gene has CDR1 MDHEN and CDR2 SYDVKM. The CDR3 length is 14 residues. The CDR3 protein is CASKQTDIDTEAFF. CDR3 nucleotide sequence: TGTGCCAGCAAACAGACGGACATCGACACTGAAGCTTTCTTT.

The rearrangement links TRBV7-2 to TRBJ1-1, with a weak D call TRBD1 (5 bases). The CDR3 sequence is 14 residues long. Trimming removed 0 bases at V and 4 bases at J, with 9 bases between. Germline V gene data show CDR1 as SGHTA and CDR2 as FQGNSA. In DNA, the CDR3 is TGTGCCAGCAGCTTAGCGGGGGACGGCACTGAAGCTTTCTTT. This encodes CASSLAGDGTEAFF.

The chain couples TRBV10-2 to TRBJ1-2; D gene ambiguous. This CDR3 region has 13 residues. Trimming removed 8 bases at V and 0 bases at J, with 10 bases between. Germline V gene data show CDR1 as WSHSY and CDR2 as SAAADI. In DNA form, the CDR3 reads TGCGCCAGCTCAGGTCAGGCTAACTATGGCTACACCTTC. Its translation: CASSGQANYGYTF.